This is a list of T cell receptor beta chains from one sample in a study of T cell repertoires in cytomegalovirus infection. TCRdb passed the reads through MiXCR, listing each CDR3 protein once. The sample carries roughly 100,000 distinct CDR3 sequences, approximately 15% recorded once. Sequencing used PBMCs. The source is a human donor in good health (CMV status not recorded). Some clones in this sample may be carry-over from other donors' samples. CDR3s include the opening cysteine and the closing phenylalanine or tryptophan. The D gene is left open where the match is weak. For some rows the clone size is stated as once, few or many, or as a class when expanded; others skip it.

TGTGCCAGCAGCTTACCAACTAGCGGGCGGGACACCGGGGAGCTGTTTTTT CASSLPTSGRDTGELFF TRBV7-3 TRBD2 TRBJ2-2 many
TGTGCCAGCACCGAAACCAGGGGTCCCGGGGAGCTGTTTTTT CASTETRGPGELFF TRBV7-2 NA TRBJ2-2 many
TGTGCCAGTAGTAGAGGGGGGCCTCCGTTCTACGAGCAGTACTTC CASSRGGPPFYEQYF TRBV19 NA TRBJ2-7 NA
TGTGCCAGCAGCTCGAACTGGGGTGAGCAGTTCTTC CASSSNWGEQFF TRBV11-1 NA TRBJ2-1 few
TGTGCCACCAGTGACTCAGGGGGCCCTTACAATGAGCAGTTCTTC CATSDSGGPYNEQFF TRBV24-1 TRBD1 TRBJ2-1 NA
TGTGCCAGCAGCTCCCCGTGGGACAGGGGGCCCCAAAAGCAGTTCTTC CASSSPWDRGPQKQFF TRBV7-2 TRBD1 TRBJ2-1 many
TGTGCCACCAGTGACTCAGGGGTTGGGTCCTACAATGAGCAGTTCTTC CATSDSGVGSYNEQFF TRBV24-1 NA TRBJ2-1 few
TGTGCCATCAGTGAGTCTCAAAGTGCCTATGGCTACACCTTC CAISESQSAYGYTF TRBV10-3 NA TRBJ1-2 many
TGTGCCAGCACCAGAAGTAGGGGGGCCGGGGATACGCAGTATTTT CASTRSRGAGDTQYF TRBV12-3/TRBV12-4 NA TRBJ2-3 many
TGTGCCAGCAGCTTGGGTAAGGGGGCGCCCACAGATACGCAGTATTTT CASSLGKGAPTDTQYF TRBV11-1 TRBD1 TRBJ2-3 few
TGTGCCAGCAGCTCATCAGGGGCCGTCGAAGCTTTCTTT CASSSSGAVEAFF TRBV7-3 NA TRBJ1-1 NA
TGTGCCAGCAGCCCGCTAGCGGGGGGGCGGAATGAGCAGTTCTTC CASSPLAGGRNEQFF TRBV7-3 TRBD2 TRBJ2-1 many
TGTGCCATCAGTGAGAGAGCGGGCGACTACAATGAGCAGTTCTTC CAISERAGDYNEQFF TRBV10-3 NA TRBJ2-1 many
TGTGCCAGCAGCCAAGCTGGCAGGGCCCGGGCCAAAAACATTCAGTACTTC CASSQAGRARAKNIQYF TRBV14 NA TRBJ2-4 few
TGTGCCAGCAACCCGACAGGCCCGGCCGAGCAGTTCTTC CASNPTGPAEQFF TRBV7-8 NA TRBJ2-1 many
TGCGCCAGCAGCTTTGGTGGGGGGCGACGATATTATGGCTACACCTTC CASSFGGGRRYYGYTF TRBV4-1 NA TRBJ1-2 many
TGCAGTGCTAAAAGGGGTCGGGAGCTGTTTTTT CSAKRGRELFF TRBV20-1 NA TRBJ2-2 NA
TGTGCCAGCAGCTTAGAGAGTACAAGAGATGAAGCTTTCTTT CASSLESTRDEAFF TRBV7-2 NA TRBJ1-1 NA
TGTGCCAGCACTAGCCCGTGGGGACAGGGCCAGAACACTGAAGCTTTCTTT CASTSPWGQGQNTEAFF TRBV7-9 TRBD1 TRBJ1-1 few
TGTGCCACCAGCGGGGGCCCGGCGGTCTATGGCTACACCTTC CATSGGPAVYGYTF TRBV15 NA TRBJ1-2 NA
TGTGCCAGCACCGCCCAAGCCCAGGGCTACCAGCCCCAGCATTTT CASTAQAQGYQPQHF TRBV12-3/TRBV12-4 NA TRBJ1-5 NA
TGTGCCACCAGACAGACAGCGAATGGCGGCTACACCTTC CATRQTANGGYTF TRBV27 NA TRBJ1-2 NA
TGTGCCAGCAGCTTTGAATTGGGCAGATTCACCGGGGAGCTGTTTTTT CASSFELGRFTGELFF TRBV7-2 NA TRBJ2-2 many
TGTGCCAGCTCACCACCGCCTGTAGCTGAAGCTTTCTTT CASSPPPVAEAFF TRBV18 NA TRBJ1-1 few
TGTGCCAGCAGGCCCAGGGGAGAGCAGCCCCAGCATTTT CASRPRGEQPQHF TRBV2 NA TRBJ1-5 NA
TGTGCCAGCTGGACAGGCAGCTCCTATAATTCACCCCTCCACTTT CASWTGSSYNSPLHF TRBV12-3/TRBV12-4 TRBD1 TRBJ1-6 few
TGTGCCAGCAGCGCCACAGGGGAGGATACGCAGTCTTTT CASSATGEDTQSF TRBV7-2 NA TRBJ2-3 NA
TGTGCCAGCAGCTTAGTTGGGGGAACACCCCTCCACTTT CASSLVGGTPLHF TRBV7-2 NA TRBJ1-6 many
TGTGCCAGTAGTATTAGTGTAGCCTATGGCTACACCTTC CASSISVAYGYTF TRBV19 NA TRBJ1-2 many
TGCAGTGCTTTCGGGGGGCCTAGCTCCTACAATGAGCAGTTCTTC CSAFGGPSSYNEQFF TRBV20-1 NA TRBJ2-1 NA
TGTGCCAGCAGCTTAGACGGGGGGACTAGCGGGGGAAGCACAGATACGCAGTATTTT CASSLDGGTSGGSTDTQYF TRBV7-2 TRBD2 TRBJ2-3 few
TGTGCCAGCAGCTTAGGCACCCAGGGGGCTGAAGCTTTCTTT CASSLGTQGAEAFF TRBV7-3 TRBD1 TRBJ1-1 many
TGTGCCAGCAGCTTAGGGCGACAGGGGGACACTGAAGCTTTCTTT CASSLGRQGDTEAFF TRBV7-9 TRBD1 TRBJ1-1 NA
TGTGCCAGCAGCGTCAGGTACAATGAGCAGTTCTTC CASSVRYNEQFF TRBV7-9 NA TRBJ2-1 many
TGTGCCAGCAGCCCCACCACTAGCGGGGACACAGATACGCAGTATTTT CASSPTTSGDTDTQYF TRBV7-2 TRBD2 TRBJ2-3 many
TGTGCCAGCAGTTCAACCCGACAGGACCCCGGGGAGCTGTTTTTT CASSSTRQDPGELFF TRBV12-3/TRBV12-4 NA TRBJ2-2 few
TGTGCTAGTGGTCGCCCGACGTTACTCGGGGAGCTGTTTTTT CASGRPTLLGELFF TRBV12-5 NA TRBJ2-2 NA
TGTGCCAGCAGCTTAGAGGACTATGGCTACACCTTC CASSLEDYGYTF TRBV11-2 NA TRBJ1-2 many
TGCGCCAGCAGTAACAGGGTGCTCATGAACACTGAAGCTTTCTTT CASSNRVLMNTEAFF TRBV6-2/TRBV6-3 NA TRBJ1-1 NA
TGCAGTGCTAGAGAAGTGGGAGGAGCTCCGTGGGGCTACACCTTC CSAREVGGAPWGYTF TRBV20-1 NA TRBJ1-2 NA
TGTGCCAGCAGTTCAATCGGGACAGGGCTCTCCTATAATTCACCCCTCCACTTT CASSSIGTGLSYNSPLHF TRBV27 TRBD1 TRBJ1-6 NA
TGTGCCAGCAGCTCGACAGGGGCGGTTGGAAACACCATATATTTT CASSSTGAVGNTIYF TRBV7-3 TRBD1 TRBJ1-3 many
TGTGCCACCAGCAGAGGGGTTCCTACTAGAGCGGGGACCGGGGAGCTGTTTTTT CATSRGVPTRAGTGELFF TRBV15 TRBD2 TRBJ2-2 many
TGTGCCAGCAGTTTGGGACAGGGCTACGAGCAGTACTTC CASSLGQGYEQYF TRBV12-3/TRBV12-4 TRBD1 TRBJ2-7 few
TGTGCCAGCAGTGAAGGGGGAAAGGGGTGGGTAGATACGCAGTATTTT CASSEGGKGWVDTQYF TRBV2 NA TRBJ2-3 few
TGTGCCAGCAGCTATGGTTGGGGGACGGATGAAGCTTTCTTT CASSYGWGTDEAFF TRBV5-6 NA TRBJ1-1 few
TGCAGCGTTGTAACCATGAACACTGAAGCTTTCTTT CSVVTMNTEAFF TRBV29-1 NA TRBJ1-1 few
TGTGCCAGCAGCTTGGGGGCCACTGACTATGGCTACACCTTC CASSLGATDYGYTF TRBV7-2 NA TRBJ1-2 many
TGTGCCAGCAGGCCCAGGGGGCTCCGATCAACTAATGAAAAACTGTTTTTT CASRPRGLRSTNEKLFF TRBV28 TRBD1 TRBJ1-4 NA
TGTGCCAGCAGCCGTGAGTGGAGCACAGATACGCAGTATTTT CASSREWSTDTQYF TRBV9 NA TRBJ2-3 few
TGTGCCAGCAGCTTGAGGGCAGACTCCCTAGGCAATGAGCAGTTCTTC CASSLRADSLGNEQFF TRBV7-6 NA TRBJ2-1 many
TGTGCCAGCAGCTTGACTGGTGACAGGGGTTCCTACGAGCAGTACTTC CASSLTGDRGSYEQYF TRBV7-8 TRBD1 TRBJ2-7 few
TGCAGTGCTAGGACGGGCACCGGGGAGCTGTTTTTT CSARTGTGELFF TRBV20-1 NA TRBJ2-2 NA
TGTGCCAGCAGCTTGGAAACTAAGACGACTGGAAACACCATATATTTT CASSLETKTTGNTIYF TRBV5-6 NA TRBJ1-3 NA
TGTGCCAGCAACCAGCGGGGGGGCAGAGATACGCAGTATTTT CASNQRGGRDTQYF TRBV2 TRBD2 TRBJ2-3 few
TGTGCCAGCGACGGGCAGGGACTAACTGGGGCCAACGTCCTGACTTTC CASDGQGLTGANVLTF TRBV2 TRBD2 TRBJ2-6 NA
TGTGCCACCGAGAGGAGGGAGGGTGAAAAACTGTTTTTT CATERREGEKLFF TRBV6-1 NA TRBJ1-4 many
TGTGGCAGCAGCTTACAGGGGGGAATATACAATGAGCAGTTCTTC CGSSLQGGIYNEQFF TRBV7-2 TRBD1 TRBJ2-1 NA